These T cell receptor beta chains were read from a single sample in a study of blood T cell repertoires in COVID-19. The protocol was immunoSEQ multiplex PCR, while the TCRdb copy is restricted to in-frame clones and leaves out a portion. The data contain some 390,000 clones, about 89% of them singletons. The sequenced sample was peripheral blood. The receptors were sampled from a woman in her thirties or forties with COVID-19, enrolled during active disease. The CDR3 runs from the conserved cysteine through the conserved F or W. Fields, in order: J gene, clone size, D gene, V gene, CDR3 protein, CDR3 DNA. The D gene is left open where the match is weak. Clone size appears in some rows only: once, few, many, or a class for an expanded clone.

j_call: TRBJ2-7
clone_size: -
d_call: -
v_call: TRBV5-5
cdr3_aa: CASSRDFYEQYF
cdr3_nt: TGTGCCAGCAGCCGGGACTTCTACGAGCAGTACTTC

j_call: TRBJ1-1
clone_size: -
d_call: -
v_call: TRBV19
cdr3_aa: CASSTAVVNTEAFF
cdr3_nt: TGTGCCAGTAGTACCGCGGTTGTCAACACTGAAGCTTTCTTT

j_call: TRBJ1-2
clone_size: -
d_call: TRBD1
v_call: TRBV5-1
cdr3_aa: CASSLVPGGGGYTF
cdr3_nt: TGCGCCAGCAGCTTGGTCCCAGGGGGAGGCGGCTACACCTTC

j_call: TRBJ2-1
clone_size: -
d_call: -
v_call: TRBV2
cdr3_aa: CASTKGGQGSSYNEQFF
cdr3_nt: TGTGCCAGCACCAAGGGGGGGCAGGGGAGCTCCTACAATGAGCAGTTCTTC

j_call: TRBJ2-5
clone_size: -
d_call: -
v_call: TRBV4-1
cdr3_aa: CASSQGESGRETQYF
cdr3_nt: TGCGCCAGCAGCCAAGGTGAATCAGGGAGGGAGACCCAGTACTTC

j_call: TRBJ1-6
clone_size: -
d_call: -
v_call: TRBV28
cdr3_aa: CASSFSQGINSPLHF
cdr3_nt: TGTGCCAGCAGTTTCTCACAGGGAATTAATTCACCCCTCCACTTT

j_call: TRBJ1-2
clone_size: -
d_call: -
v_call: TRBV12-3/TRBV12-4
cdr3_aa: CASSLDYYGYTF
cdr3_nt: TGTGCCAGCAGCCTAGATTACTATGGCTACACCTTC

j_call: TRBJ1-1
clone_size: once
d_call: -
v_call: TRBV5-1
cdr3_aa: CASSLVSGNMNTEAFF
cdr3_nt: TGCGCCAGCAGCTTGGTTTCGGGTAACATGAACACTGAAGCTTTCTTT

j_call: TRBJ2-2
clone_size: -
d_call: -
v_call: TRBV6-6
cdr3_aa: CASSYRGVNTGELFF
cdr3_nt: TGTGCCAGCAGTTACCGGGGAGTTAACACCGGGGAGCTGTTTTTT

j_call: TRBJ2-1
clone_size: -
d_call: TRBD1
v_call: TRBV9
cdr3_aa: CASSVAFGTGRNEQFF
cdr3_nt: TGTGCCAGCAGCGTAGCTTTTGGGACAGGGAGGAATGAGCAGTTCTTC

j_call: TRBJ1-5
clone_size: -
d_call: -
v_call: TRBV6-2/TRBV6-3
cdr3_aa: CASTPREGHSNQPQHF
cdr3_nt: TGTGCCAGCACCCCCAGGGAGGGTCATAGCAATCAGCCCCAGCATTTT

j_call: TRBJ1-2
clone_size: -
d_call: TRBD1
v_call: TRBV28
cdr3_aa: CASSLLPGQDGYTF
cdr3_nt: TGTGCCAGCAGTCTTCTCCCCGGACAGGATGGCTACACCTTC

j_call: TRBJ2-1
clone_size: -
d_call: -
v_call: TRBV27
cdr3_aa: CASRRAIYNEQFF
cdr3_nt: TGTGCCAGCAGGAGAGCCATTTACAATGAGCAGTTCTTC

j_call: TRBJ1-6
clone_size: -
d_call: TRBD1
v_call: TRBV6-6
cdr3_aa: CASSHRTGPVDHNSPLHF
cdr3_nt: TGTGCCAGCAGTCACCGGACAGGGCCCGTAGATCATAATTCACCCCTCCACTTT

j_call: TRBJ2-6
clone_size: -
d_call: -
v_call: TRBV28
cdr3_aa: CASSRAGANVLTF
cdr3_nt: TGTGCCAGCAGCCGTGCTGGGGCCAACGTCCTGACTTTC

j_call: TRBJ1-6
clone_size: -
d_call: -
v_call: TRBV5-1
cdr3_aa: CASSPTGTSSYNSPLHF
cdr3_nt: TGCGCCAGCAGTCCGACCGGGACATCGAGTTATAATTCACCCCTCCACTTT

j_call: TRBJ2-1
clone_size: -
d_call: TRBD2
v_call: TRBV11-2
cdr3_aa: CASSFGTTDEQFF
cdr3_nt: TGTGCCAGCAGCTTTGGGACTACCGATGAGCAGTTCTTC

j_call: TRBJ2-7
clone_size: -
d_call: -
v_call: TRBV20-1
cdr3_aa: CSGTQGYEQYF
cdr3_nt: TGCAGTGGAACCCAGGGTTACGAGCAGTACTTC

j_call: TRBJ2-7
clone_size: -
d_call: TRBD1
v_call: TRBV25-1
cdr3_aa: CASRQGTYEQYF
cdr3_nt: TGTGCCAGCCGACAGGGGACCTACGAGCAGTACTTC

j_call: TRBJ2-7
clone_size: -
d_call: -
v_call: TRBV5-1
cdr3_aa: CASSSGQGAIRGTSGSTYEQYF
cdr3_nt: TGCGCCAGCAGCTCGGGACAGGGGGCGATACGAGGAACTAGCGGGAGTACCTACGAGCAGTACTTC

j_call: TRBJ2-2
clone_size: -
d_call: TRBD1
v_call: TRBV6-5
cdr3_aa: CASSLQGAVTGELFF
cdr3_nt: TGTGCCAGCAGCCTACAGGGGGCGGTTACCGGGGAGCTGTTTTTT

j_call: TRBJ1-6
clone_size: few
d_call: TRBD1
v_call: TRBV6-1
cdr3_aa: CASSDHWDRENSPLHF
cdr3_nt: TGTGCCAGCAGTGACCATTGGGACAGGGAAAATTCACCCCTCCACTTT

j_call: TRBJ2-7
clone_size: -
d_call: -
v_call: TRBV2
cdr3_aa: CASRLTAIEEQYF
cdr3_nt: TGTGCCAGCAGGCTGACAGCCATTGAGGAGCAGTACTTC

j_call: TRBJ1-5
clone_size: -
d_call: -
v_call: TRBV13
cdr3_aa: CASSFINQPQHF
cdr3_nt: TGTGCCAGCAGCTTTATCAATCAGCCCCAGCATTTT

j_call: TRBJ1-1
clone_size: -
d_call: -
v_call: TRBV27
cdr3_aa: CASSLGYRTMNTEAFF
cdr3_nt: TGTGCCAGCAGTTTGGGTTACAGAACCATGAACACTGAAGCTTTCTTT

j_call: TRBJ2-7
clone_size: -
d_call: TRBD1
v_call: TRBV27
cdr3_aa: CASSSMGTGALEQYF
cdr3_nt: TGTGCCAGCAGTTCCATGGGGACAGGGGCGTTGGAGCAGTACTTC

j_call: TRBJ2-1
clone_size: -
d_call: -
v_call: TRBV30
cdr3_aa: CACLSREGVSYNEQFF
cdr3_nt: TGTGCCTGCTTAAGTCGTGAGGGAGTGTCCTACAATGAGCAGTTCTTC

j_call: TRBJ2-6
clone_size: -
d_call: TRBD1
v_call: TRBV27
cdr3_aa: CASSYNRGPLSYFGANVLTF
cdr3_nt: TGTGCCAGCAGTTATAACAGGGGGCCCCTGTCCTACTTTGGGGCCAACGTCCTGACTTTC

j_call: TRBJ2-2
clone_size: -
d_call: TRBD1
v_call: TRBV5-1
cdr3_aa: CASTLTGGTDTGELFF
cdr3_nt: TGCGCCAGCACACTGACAGGGGGCACCGACACCGGGGAGCTGTTTTTT

j_call: TRBJ1-1
clone_size: -
d_call: -
v_call: TRBV30
cdr3_aa: CASGRLNTEAFF
cdr3_nt: TGTGCGTCAGGGCGCCTGAACACTGAAGCTTTCTTT

j_call: TRBJ2-3
clone_size: -
d_call: TRBD1
v_call: TRBV19
cdr3_aa: CASSIRDREKYF
cdr3_nt: TGTGCCAGTAGTATCCGGGACAGGGAGAAGTATTTT

j_call: TRBJ2-7
clone_size: -
d_call: TRBD1
v_call: TRBV7-3
cdr3_aa: CASSLEPGQGNEQYF
cdr3_nt: TGTGCCAGCAGCTTAGAACCGGGACAGGGCAACGAGCAGTACTTC

j_call: TRBJ1-2
clone_size: -
d_call: -
v_call: TRBV11-3
cdr3_aa: CASSLVLGARVYGYTF
cdr3_nt: TGTGCCAGCAGCTTAGTCTTGGGGGCGCGAGTCTATGGCTACACCTTC

j_call: TRBJ2-3
clone_size: -
d_call: TRBD1
v_call: TRBV4-2
cdr3_aa: CASSQNKGAQDTQYF
cdr3_nt: TGTGCCAGCAGCCAAAATAAGGGGGCCCAAGATACGCAGTATTTT

j_call: TRBJ2-1
clone_size: once
d_call: TRBD1
v_call: TRBV6-5
cdr3_aa: CASRGTGGDNEQFF
cdr3_nt: TGTGCCAGCAGAGGGACAGGCGGGGACAATGAGCAGTTCTTC

j_call: TRBJ2-3
clone_size: -
d_call: TRBD2
v_call: TRBV27
cdr3_aa: CASSLRSGLRPDTQYF
cdr3_nt: TGTGCCAGCAGTTTACGTAGCGGGCTACGACCAGATACGCAGTATTTT

j_call: TRBJ2-2
clone_size: -
d_call: TRBD1
v_call: TRBV7-9
cdr3_aa: CASSYPGQGASANTGELFF
cdr3_nt: TGTGCCAGCAGTTATCCGGGACAGGGGGCTTCTGCGAACACCGGGGAGCTGTTTTTT

j_call: TRBJ2-5
clone_size: -
d_call: TRBD2
v_call: TRBV7-7
cdr3_aa: CASSLGTSGRWETQYF
cdr3_nt: TGTGCTAGCAGCTTGGGAACTAGCGGGAGGTGGGAGACCCAGTACTTC

j_call: TRBJ1-2
clone_size: -
d_call: TRBD1
v_call: TRBV6-5
cdr3_aa: CASSRGTDGYTF
cdr3_nt: TGTGCCAGCAGTAGAGGGACAGATGGCTACACCTTC

j_call: TRBJ1-5
clone_size: -
d_call: -
v_call: TRBV29-1
cdr3_aa: CSVEESGDQPQHF
cdr3_nt: TGCAGCGTTGAAGAAAGTGGAGATCAGCCCCAGCATTTT

j_call: TRBJ1-2
clone_size: once
d_call: -
v_call: TRBV5-5
cdr3_aa: CASSPSGLRNSGYTF
cdr3_nt: TGTGCCAGCAGCCCCTCAGGGTTACGAAACTCTGGCTACACCTTC

j_call: TRBJ1-1
clone_size: -
d_call: -
v_call: TRBV5-1
cdr3_aa: CASSPQTGKNTEAFF
cdr3_nt: TGCGCCAGCAGCCCTCAGACAGGAAAGAACACTGAAGCTTTCTTT

j_call: TRBJ2-2
clone_size: -
d_call: -
v_call: TRBV29-1
cdr3_aa: CSVDLSGQNGELFF
cdr3_nt: TGCAGCGTTGACCTATCCGGACAGAACGGGGAGCTGTTTTTT

j_call: TRBJ2-6
clone_size: -
d_call: -
v_call: TRBV7-2
cdr3_aa: CASSLDTNSGANVLTF
cdr3_nt: TGTGCCAGCAGCTTAGACACCAACTCTGGGGCCAACGTCCTGACTTTC